These 16 T cell receptor beta chains were sequenced from one sample in a study of cytomegalovirus exposure and HLA in healthy donors. Vbeta (60) and Jbeta (13) primers were used in the PCR. Profiling relied on immunoSEQ multiplex PCR, and the TCRdb table lists in-frame clones only, not all of them. Of more than 150,000 clones in the sample, about four fifths were seen once. Material: PBMCs. These receptors all stem from a woman between 50 and 59 years old in good health and CMV-seropositive.

This rearrangement joins TRBV5-1 to TRBJ2-5; D is undetermined. With 5 bases removed from V and 2 bases from J, the gap between germline ends came to 16 bases. The CDR3 covers 15 residues. Looked up from germline, CDR1 is SGHRS and CDR2 is YFSETQ. DNA for the CDR3: TGCGCCAGCAGGAGTGAATCACTCCTTCAAGAGACCCAGTACTTC. This translates into CASRSESLLQETQYF.

The chain employs TRBV19 and TRBJ1-2; D gene uncertain. There are 12 residues in the CDR3. Between the trimmed V and J ends, which lost 6 bases and 1 base, there was a span of 6 bases. From germline, CDR1 is LNHDA and CDR2 SQIVND (reference sequence). CDR3: CASRDYNYGYTF. CDR3 in DNA: TGTGCCAGTAGGGACTATAACTATGGCTACACCTTC.

As to this clone: This same CDR3 is encoded by further DNA sequences in the sample. The V and J genes are TRBV7-6 and TRBJ2-3; perhaps TRBD2 as D (5 bases). Trimming removed 6 bases from V and 1 base from J, with 14 bases in between. This CDR3 has 15 residues. From germline, CDR1 is SGHVS and CDR2 FNYEAQ. CDR3 residues: CASSLSRAGTDTQYF. In DNA form, the CDR3 reads TGTGCCAGCAGTTTATCGAGGGCTGGCACAGATACGCAGTATTTT.

The chain recombines TRBV7-9 with TRBJ2-1, with 9 bases matching TRBD2. Per germline, CDR1 SEHNR and CDR2 FQNEAQ (reference sequence). The J segment lost 2 bases and the V segment lost 3 bases, leaving 2 bases of the junction unmatched. The CDR3 extends over 15 amino acids. The CDR3 DNA sequence: TGTGCCAGCAGCTTTCTAGCGGGAACCTACAATGAGCAGTTCTTC. It is translated as CASSFLAGTYNEQFF.

This clone appeared a few times. The chain combines TRBV2 with TRBJ2-7, with a possible D match to TRBD1 (6 bases). The germline V gene has CDR1 SNHLY and CDR2 FYNNEI. The ends were cut back, 6 bases at V and 9 bases at J, with 24 bases in the middle. The length of the CDR3 is 15 residues. The chain's CDR3 is CASSPQGRGPDGQYF. The CDR3 bases are TGTGCCAGCAGCCCCCAGGGGCGTGGCCCCGACGGGCAGTACTTC.

This clone has a single count. CDR3 amino acids: CASSPVGQGAPGYTF. CDR3 coding DNA: TGTGCCAGCAGCCCAGTGGGCCAGGGGGCGCCCGGCTACACCTTC. The V gene is TRBV9, the J gene TRBJ1-2; 8 bases agree with TRBD1. The germline CDR1 and CDR2 sequences are SGDLS and YYNGEE. CDR3 length: 15 amino acids. Trimming cost V 4 bases and J 8 bases; bases outside gene matches: 13.

The chain combines TRBV19 with TRBJ1-1, with D possibly TRBD1 on 5 matching bases. Per germline, CDR1 LNHDA and CDR2 SQIVND (reference sequence). V shed 3 bases and J shed 3 bases, with 17 bases lying between them. The CDR3 runs 16 residues. For the CDR3, the DNA is TGTGCCAGTAGTATTGAGCAGGGCGCTTTGGACACTGAAGCTTTCTTT. Translation: CASSIEQGALDTEAFF.

In regard to this clone: Germline is not matched at one junction end, which may reflect a read error. The chain carries TRBV7-3 and TRBJ2-7; D uncertain. Germline V lookup: CDR1 SGHTA, CDR2 FQGTGA. The CDR3 is 14 residues long. CDR3 loop: CASSLFRGSDEQYF. The CDR3 region has the DNA TGTGCCAGCAGCTTATTTCGTGGCTCCGACGAGCAGTACTTC.

The chain employs TRBV6-1 and TRBJ2-7, with 8 bases that match TRBD1. The germline V gene encodes CDR1 MNHNS and CDR2 SASEGT. This CDR3 is 14 amino acids long. J lost 4 bases, V lost 4 bases, and 6 bases had no gene match. The CDR3, as DNA: TGTGCCAGCAGTGTCCGGGACAGGATTTACGAGCAGTACTTC. Its protein is CASSVRDRIYEQYF.

The J gene is TRBJ1-1, the V gene TRBV5-5, with 7 bases aligning to TRBD1. The length of the CDR3 is 14 residues. V lost 4 bases and J lost 0; bases outside the gene matches: 3. Germline CDR1 SGHKS, CDR2 YYEKEE (reference sequence). The CDR3 coding sequence is TGTGCCAGCAGCGCGGGACAGTTGAACACTGAAGCTTTCTTT. Its protein product is CASSAGQLNTEAFF.

There are a few counts of this clone. The rearrangement joins TRBV9 to TRBJ2-7; possible D gene TRBD2, 6 bases. The germline V gene encodes CDR1 SGDLS and CDR2 YYNGEE. Deletions cut 4 bases from V and 2 bases from J, with 19 bases between. There are 16 residues in the CDR3. The CDR3 protein is CASSPSGVTSTYEQYF. In nucleotides, the CDR3 is TGTGCCAGCAGCCCAAGCGGTGTTACTAGCACCTACGAGCAGTACTTC.

The chain couples TRBV27 to TRBJ2-1, with 7 positions matching TRBD2. With V trimmed by 2 bases and J by 4 bases, 8 bases remained unmatched. This CDR3 is 16 amino acids long. Looked up from germline, CDR1 is MNHEY and CDR2 is SMNVEV (reference sequence). CDR3 residues: CASSLVVAGLYNEQFF. As DNA, the CDR3 is TGTGCCAGCAGTTTAGTGGTAGCGGGCCTTTACAATGAGCAGTTCTTC.

CDR3 bases: TGTGCCAGCAGCTTATGGCGGACAGGAAACACTGAAGCTTTCTTT. Amino acids: CASSLWRTGNTEAFF. The chain uses TRBV7-2 and TRBJ1-1, with 7 positions matching TRBD1. The V gene's germline CDR1 is SGHTA and CDR2 FQGNSA. Trimming removed 2 bases from V and 2 bases from J; junction bases left unmatched: 5. The length of the CDR3 is 15 residues.

The gene calls are TRBV9 and TRBJ1-1, with a weak D call TRBD1 (6 bases). This CDR3 comprises 15 residues. CDR1 is SGDLS, CDR2 YYNGEE, per germline. The V gene lost 0 bases and the J gene lost 5 bases, with 14 bases spanning the gap. CDR3 loop: CASSVGGGRRTEAFF. The DNA for the CDR3 is TGTGCCAGCAGCGTAGGAGGGGGAAGGAGGACTGAAGCTTTCTTT.

The rearrangement joins TRBV6-5 to TRBJ2-7; no definite D call. The CDR3 is 14 amino acids. V was shortened by 1 base and J by 3 bases, with 10 bases between the two germline ends. Germline V gene data show CDR1 as MNHEY and CDR2 as SVGAGI. This CDR3 reads CASSYFRVGYEQYF. The CDR3 nucleotides are TGTGCCAGCAGTTACTTCCGGGTTGGCTACGAGCAGTACTTC.

This chain joins TRBV5-1 and TRBJ2-3; D remains unclear. V lost 0 bases, J lost 6 bases, and 11 bases lay in between. The CDR3 loop spans 14 amino acids. CDR1 SGHRS and CDR2 YFSETQ come from the germline V gene. The CDR3 DNA reads TGCGCCAGCAGCTTGGGGTCCTTAGTGGATACGCAGTATTTT. Its translation: CASSLGSLVDTQYF.